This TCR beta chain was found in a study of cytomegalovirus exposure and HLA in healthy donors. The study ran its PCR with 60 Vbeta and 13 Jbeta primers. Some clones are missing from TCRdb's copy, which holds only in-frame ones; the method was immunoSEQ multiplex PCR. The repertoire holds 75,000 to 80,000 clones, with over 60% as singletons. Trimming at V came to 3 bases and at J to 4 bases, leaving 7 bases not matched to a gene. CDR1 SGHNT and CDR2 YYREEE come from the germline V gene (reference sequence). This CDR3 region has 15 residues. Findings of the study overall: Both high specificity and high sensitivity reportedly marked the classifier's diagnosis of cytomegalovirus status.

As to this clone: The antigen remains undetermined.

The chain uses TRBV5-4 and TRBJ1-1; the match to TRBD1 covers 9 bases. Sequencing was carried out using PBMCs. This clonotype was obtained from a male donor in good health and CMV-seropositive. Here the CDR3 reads CASSSTGGAGTEAFF. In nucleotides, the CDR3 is TGTGCCAGCAGCTCAACAGGGGGCGCGGGCACTGAAGCTTTCTTT.